Below, 7 T cell receptor beta chains from the same sample are listed, as sequenced in a study of blood T cell repertoires in COVID-19. Produced via immunoSEQ multiplex PCR; TCRdb's table is partial and in-frame only. The sample shows 200,000 to 250,000 clones, 85% to 90% of them seen only once. Sequencing was done on a sample of peripheral blood. The receptors shown here come from a man aged 50-59 years with COVID-19, enrolled during active disease.

CDR3 residues: CASSSPGLAGGPGFTDTQYF. In DNA form, the CDR3 reads TGCGCCAGCAGCTCCCCGGGACTAGCGGGGGGGCCTGGTTTCACAGATACGCAGTATTTT. This rearrangement joins TRBV5-1 to TRBJ2-3; 16 bases match TRBD2. The CDR3 is made up of 20 amino acids. CDR1 is SGHRS, CDR2 YFSETQ, per germline. Losses at the gene ends were 3 bases for V and 2 bases for J; bases not matched to a gene: 12. The full variable domain, rest sourced from reference TRBV5-1 and TRBJ2-3, is KAGVTQTPRYLIKTRGQQVTLSCSPISGHRSVSWYQQTPGQGLQFLFEYFSETQRNKGNFPGRFSGRQFSNSRSEMNVSTLELGDSALYLCASSSPGLAGGPGFTDTQYFGPGTRLTVL.

The chain links TRBV5-4 to TRBJ2-1; D remains ambiguous. This CDR3 region has 13 residues. CDR1 and CDR2 from the germline V gene are SGHNT and YYREEE (reference sequence). V was shortened by 0 bases and J by 5 bases, with 6 bases between the two germline ends. The CDR3: CASSLVYNNEQFF. The CDR3 DNA reads TGTGCCAGCAGCTTGGTTTACAACAATGAGCAGTTCTTC.

This clone was counted once. The chain employs TRBV27 and TRBJ2-7; tentative D call: TRBD1 (5 bases). Trimming cost V 2 bases and J 2 bases, with 16 bases left between them. Germline V lookup: CDR1 MNHEY, CDR2 SMNVEV (reference sequence). CDR3 length equals 16 residues. The CDR3, as DNA: TGTGCCAGCAGTTTAGCACCCCAACAGGTGCCCTACGAGCAGTACTTC. Translation: CASSLAPQQVPYEQYF.

The chain employs TRBV20-1 and TRBJ1-5; D is perhaps TRBD1 (5 bases). CDR3 length: 17 amino acids. Germline V gives CDR1 DFQATT, CDR2 SNEGSKA (reference sequence). The germline V and J ends were trimmed by 3 bases and 0 bases, with 18 bases remaining between them. The CDR3 protein is CSASSRQGLNSNQPQHF. The DNA for the CDR3 is TGCAGTGCTAGTTCTCGGCAGGGCTTGAATAGCAATCAGCCCCAGCATTTT.

This chain joins TRBV18 and TRBJ1-2; 7 nucleotides match TRBD1. Per the germline V gene, CDR1 is KGHSH and CDR2 is LQKENI. Trimming cost V 4 bases and J 4 bases; bases outside gene matches: 9. CDR3 length equals 15 residues. The CDR3 loop reads CASSRQGNSLYGYTF. The CDR3 coding sequence is TGTGCCAGCTCACGACAGGGTAATTCTCTCTATGGCTACACCTTC.

The J gene is TRBJ2-5, the V gene TRBV2, with D possibly matching TRBD1 (5 bases). V was pared by 6 bases and J by 2 bases, with 13 bases between. The germline CDR1 and CDR2 sequences are SNHLY and FYNNEI. The CDR3 length is 14 residues. CDR3 in amino acids: CASSKTARQETQYF. CDR3 coding DNA: TGTGCCAGCAGCAAGACAGCTAGGCAAGAGACCCAGTACTTC.

The chain joins TRBV15 to TRBJ2-3, with 8 bases matching TRBD2. Germline V gives CDR1 LNHNV, CDR2 YYDKDF (reference sequence). The V gene end was trimmed by 7 bases and the J gene end by 0 bases; junction bases not matched to a gene: 9. The CDR3 is 16 amino acids. In nucleotides, the CDR3 is TGTGCCACCAACAAGGGCAGCGGGAGCAGCACAGATACGCAGTATTTT. It translates to CATNKGSGSSTDTQYF.